This TCR beta chain was profiled in a study of glioma-infiltrating T cells. TCR alpha and beta CDR3 regions were amplified from RNA using iRepertoire nested multiplex PCR. MiXCR was run by TCRdb on the multiplex PCR reads, yielding one entry per CDR3 protein. The table records some 190,000 distinct CDR3 sequences, around 30% of them present only once. Germline V gene data show CDR1 as KGHSH and CDR2 as LQKENI. The germline V and J ends were trimmed by 3 bases and 6 bases, with 15 bases remaining between them. The CDR3 is 15 amino acids. In this sample, this clonotype turned up many times. The V and J genes are TRBV18 and TRBJ2-1; TRBD1 might be the D (6 bases). The sample comprised glioma tissue, nonneoplastic brain tissue, or PBMCs (not recorded which). The source is a human donor with low-grade glioma or glioblastoma, undergoing nonglioma brain surgery, or in good health (not recorded which). The CDR3 DNA reads as TGTGCCAGCTCACCCCAAATTAGGGGGAGCAATGAGCAGTTCTTC. The encoded protein is CASSPQIRGSNEQFF.